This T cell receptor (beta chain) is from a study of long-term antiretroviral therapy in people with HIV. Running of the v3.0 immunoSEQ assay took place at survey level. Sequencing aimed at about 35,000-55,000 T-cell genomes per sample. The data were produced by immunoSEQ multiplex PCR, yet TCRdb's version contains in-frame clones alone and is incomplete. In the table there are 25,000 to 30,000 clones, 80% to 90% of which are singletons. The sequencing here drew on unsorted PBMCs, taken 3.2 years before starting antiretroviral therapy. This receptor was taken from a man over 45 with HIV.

The CDR3 protein is CASSAAGREINEQFF. DNA for the CDR3: TGCGCCAGCAGCGCAGCGGGAAGGGAGATCAATGAGCAGTTCTTC. This chain joins TRBV5-1 and TRBJ2-1; 7 bases are a match to TRBD2. CDR3 length: 15 residues. The V and J ends lost 4 bases and 6 bases, in that order; junction bases with no gene match: 10. CDR1 is SGHRS and CDR2 is YFSETQ in the germline V gene. The full variable domain, completed using reference TRBV5-1 and TRBJ2-1, is KAGVTQTPRYLIKTRGQQVTLSCSPISGHRSVSWYQQTPGQGLQFLFEYFSETQRNKGNFPGRFSGRQFSNSRSEMNVSTLELGDSALYLCASSAAGREINEQFFGPGTRLTVL.